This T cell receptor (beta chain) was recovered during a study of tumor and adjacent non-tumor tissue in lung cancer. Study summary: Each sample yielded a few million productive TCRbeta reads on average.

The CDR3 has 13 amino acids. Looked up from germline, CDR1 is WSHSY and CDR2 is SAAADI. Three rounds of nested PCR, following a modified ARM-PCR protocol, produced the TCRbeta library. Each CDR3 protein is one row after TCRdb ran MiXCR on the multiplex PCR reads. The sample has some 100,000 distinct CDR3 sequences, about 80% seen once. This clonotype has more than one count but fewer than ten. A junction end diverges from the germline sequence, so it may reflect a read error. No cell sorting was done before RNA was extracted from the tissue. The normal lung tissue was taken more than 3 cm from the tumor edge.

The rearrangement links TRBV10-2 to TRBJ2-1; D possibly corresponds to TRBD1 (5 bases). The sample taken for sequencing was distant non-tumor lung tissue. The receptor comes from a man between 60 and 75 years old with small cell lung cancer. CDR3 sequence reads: CTSCETDQGEQFF. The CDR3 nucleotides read TGCACCAGCTGCGAGACTGACCAGGGCGAGCAGTTCTTC.